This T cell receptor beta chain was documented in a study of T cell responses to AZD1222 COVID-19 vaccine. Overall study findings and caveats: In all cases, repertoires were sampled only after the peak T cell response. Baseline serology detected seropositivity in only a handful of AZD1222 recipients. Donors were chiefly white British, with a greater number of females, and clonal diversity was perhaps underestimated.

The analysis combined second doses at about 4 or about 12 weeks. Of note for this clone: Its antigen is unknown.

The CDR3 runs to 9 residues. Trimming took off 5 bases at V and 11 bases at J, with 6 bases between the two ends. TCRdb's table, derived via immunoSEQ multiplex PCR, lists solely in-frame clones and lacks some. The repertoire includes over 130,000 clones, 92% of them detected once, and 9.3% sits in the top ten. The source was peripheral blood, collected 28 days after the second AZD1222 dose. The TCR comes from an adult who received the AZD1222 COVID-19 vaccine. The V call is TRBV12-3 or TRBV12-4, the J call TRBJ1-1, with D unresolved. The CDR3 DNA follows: TGTGCCAGCAGTCCGAGGGCTTTCTTT. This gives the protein CASSPRAFF.